The 27 T cell receptor beta chains in this list originate from one sample, sequenced in a study of shared clonotypes between healthy human individuals. The repertoire was sequenced with immunoSEQ multiplex PCR; TCRdb's copy has only in-frame clones and lacks some. The sample records a few million clones, roughly 93% being singletons. Sequencing input: naive CD4+ T cells from PBMCs. Subset here: CD45RA+ positively selected. The receptor set was obtained from a man aged 18-30 years in good health. Some clones in this sample may be carry-over from other donors' samples.

The rearrangement uses TRBV7-3 and TRBJ2-5, with D maybe TRBD2 (7 bases). The CDR3 contains 16 residues. The germline V gene encodes CDR1 SGHTA and CDR2 FQGTGA. V was pared by 2 bases and J by 4 bases, with 17 bases between. CDR3 nucleotide sequence: TGTGCCAGCAGCTTAGGGGCTAGCGGAGGGGGAGAGACCCAGTACTTC. Translating it yields CASSLGASGGGETQYF.

Concerning this clone itself: The sample has other DNA sequences that encode this CDR3 too. The V gene is TRBV19, the J gene TRBJ2-3, with 9 bases matching TRBD2. V trimming: 3 bases; J trimming: 3 bases; junction bases outside the gene matches: 4. Germline CDR1 LNHDA, CDR2 SQIVND (reference sequence). This CDR3 is built from 15 residues. CDR3 nucleotides: TGTGCCAGTAGTATTAGCGGGAGTGGGACAGATACGCAGTATTTT. Translated: CASSISGSGTDTQYF.

This chain connects TRBV28 to TRBJ2-3; 12 bases map to TRBD1. The junction had 11 bases not matched to a gene; V was cut back by 5 bases and J by 2 bases. The CDR3 is 18 residues long. CDR1 MDHEN and CDR2 SYDVKM come from the germline V gene. CDR3 amino acids: CASSHRQGTGGLTDTQYF. CDR3 coding DNA: TGTGCCAGCAGTCACAGGCAGGGGACAGGGGGCCTCACAGATACGCAGTATTTT.

The chain joins TRBV5-6 to TRBJ2-6, with D uncertain. Germline lookup yields CDR1 SGHDT and CDR2 YYEEEE. This CDR3 comprises 15 residues. The ends were cut back, 0 bases at V and 0 bases at J, with 4 bases in the middle. CDR3 DNA: TGTGCCAGCAGCTTGGGAAACTCTGGGGCCAACGTCCTGACTTTC. It encodes CASSLGNSGANVLTF.

The chain is built from TRBV10-1 and TRBJ1-1, with a tentative D call TRBD1 (6 bases). Germline lookup yields CDR1 WNHNN and CDR2 SYGVQD (reference sequence). The V end was cut by 7 bases, the J end by 1 base, with 25 bases between. The CDR3 sequence is 18 residues long. As DNA, the CDR3 is TGCGCCAGCACTGTAGGCATTGGACAGAAAACCCCGAACACTGAAGCTTTCTTT. It codes for CASTVGIGQKTPNTEAFF.

The chain recombines TRBV7-8 with TRBJ2-1; no clear D. Per germline, CDR1 SGHVS and CDR2 FQNEAQ. The germline V and J ends were trimmed by 5 bases and 4 bases, with 9 bases remaining between them. This CDR3 contains 13 residues. Here the CDR3 DNA reads TGTGCCAGCAGCCCCCGACCTTACAATGAGCAGTTCTTC. Residues: CASSPRPYNEQFF.

The rearrangement links TRBV2 to TRBJ2-1; no firm D call. This CDR3 region has 13 residues. V was pared by 4 bases and J by 5 bases, with 9 bases between. Germline V gives CDR1 SNHLY, CDR2 FYNNEI. CDR3 in amino acids: CASSAEEDNEQFF. CDR3 coding DNA: TGTGCCAGCAGTGCGGAAGAGGACAATGAGCAGTTCTTC.

J is TRBJ1-2 and V is TRBV10-3; tentative D call: TRBD1 (6 bases). Trimming cost V 6 bases and J 8 bases, with 22 bases left between them. The germline CDR1 and CDR2 sequences are ENHRY and SYGVKD. The CDR3 totals 15 residues. CDR3 nucleotides: TGTGCCATCAGCCTAACCCCCAGGGGTAGGAGCGGCTACACCTTC. Translated, it gives CAISLTPRGRSGYTF.

The V call is TRBV5-4, the J call TRBJ2-3; D uncertain. The CDR3 runs to 15 residues. Germline V lookup: CDR1 SGHNT, CDR2 YYREEE (reference sequence). V was clipped by 4 bases and J by 2 bases, with 14 bases between them. This CDR3 is CASSLGNGFTDTQYF. CDR3 bases: TGTGCCAGCAGCCTTGGAAACGGGTTCACAGATACGCAGTATTTT.

The chain joins TRBV6-5 to TRBJ2-7, with TRBD1 matching over 9 bases. CDR1 is MNHEY, CDR2 SVGAGI, per germline. V was clipped by 8 bases and J by 4 bases; unmatched bases: 12. The CDR3 length is 15 residues. CDR3 sequence: CASGRGGTGPYEQYF. CDR3 bases: TGTGCCAGCGGGCGTGGGGGGACAGGGCCTTACGAGCAGTACTTC.

The rearrangement links TRBV2 to TRBJ2-3; the D is unclear. Germline V gives CDR1 SNHLY, CDR2 FYNNEI. The CDR3 has 15 amino acids. V lost 1 base, J lost 0 bases, and 8 bases lay in between. The CDR3 sequence is CASSEEQLSTDTQYF. In DNA, the CDR3 is TGTGCCAGCAGTGAAGAACAGCTTAGCACAGATACGCAGTATTTT.

The rearrangement links TRBV7-9 to TRBJ2-2; TRBD2 matches 14 bases. J was trimmed by 6 bases and V by 5 bases; bases with no gene match: 8. The CDR3 has 17 residues. Germline V gene data show CDR1 as SEHNR and CDR2 as FQNEAQ (reference sequence). The CDR3 spells CASSPGLAGGGAGELFF. The CDR3 DNA follows: TGTGCCAGCAGCCCCGGACTAGCGGGAGGCGGTGCCGGGGAGCTGTTTTTT.

The chain employs TRBV6-6 and TRBJ2-7, with D possibly being TRBD2 (5 bases). CDR3 size: 14 residues. The V gene's germline CDR1 is MNHNY and CDR2 SVGAGI (reference sequence). The V end was cut by 4 bases, the J end by 0 bases, with 10 bases between. Here the CDR3 DNA reads TGTGCCAGCAGTTCGCAGCGGAGCTCCTACGAGCAGTACTTC. Its translation is CASSSQRSSYEQYF.

The chain uses TRBV4-1 and TRBJ2-5; D unresolved. The CDR3 is 15 amino acids. V dropped 2 bases and J dropped 4 bases, with 14 bases sitting between them. Per the germline V gene, CDR1 is MGHRA and CDR2 is YSYEKL. CDR3 protein: CASSQREVRAETQYF. The CDR3 bases are TGCGCCAGCAGCCAACGCGAGGTCCGGGCAGAGACCCAGTACTTC.

V usage is TRBV28 and J usage is TRBJ2-4, with D unresolved. CDR1 is MDHEN, CDR2 SYDVKM, per germline. The length of the CDR3 is 16 residues. The germline V and J ends were trimmed by 7 bases and 0 bases, with 16 bases remaining between them. DNA for the CDR3: TGTGCCAGCACTCGGTCTACAACTCTAGCCAAAAACATTCAGTACTTC. Residues: CASTRSTTLAKNIQYF.

The CDR3 DNA reads TGTGCCAGCCCCCGGACAGGGGCAAGCTCTGGGGCCAACGTCCTGACTTTC. It encodes CASPRTGASSGANVLTF. The chain uses TRBV18 and TRBJ2-6; TRBD1 aligns across 9 bases. Trimming cost V 8 bases and J 0 bases; bases outside gene matches: 8. The CDR3 has 17 residues. Germline CDR1 and CDR2: KGHSH and LQKENI.

The chain couples TRBV5-8 to TRBJ1-5; possibly TRBD1 for D (5 bases). V was trimmed by 5 bases and J by 5 bases, leaving 14 bases between them. The CDR3 covers 14 residues. Germline V gene lookup returns CDR1 SGHTS and CDR2 YDEGEE. This CDR3 is CASRDRDGDQPQHF. The DNA for the CDR3 is TGTGCCAGCAGGGACCGGGACGGTGATCAGCCCCAGCATTTT.

The rearrangement uses TRBV10-3 and TRBJ2-2; perhaps TRBD1 as D (6 bases). CDR3 length equals 12 residues. Looked up from germline, CDR1 is ENHRY and CDR2 is SYGVKD. V was shortened by 10 bases and J by 6 bases, with 12 bases between the two germline ends. CDR3 loop: CASNRVPGELFF. CDR3 in DNA: TGTGCCAGTAACAGGGTCCCCGGGGAGCTGTTTTTT.

Notes on this clone: Other DNA sequences from this sample encode an identical CDR3 as well. This chain links TRBV5-4 with TRBJ2-2; D gene uncertain. The CDR3 covers 13 residues. Germline CDR1 is SGHNT and CDR2 is YYREEE (reference sequence). The V gene lost 2 bases and the J gene lost 3 bases, with 5 bases spanning the gap. The CDR3 DNA is TGTGCCAGCAGCTTTCAGGACACCGGGGAGCTGTTTTTT. It specifies CASSFQDTGELFF.

The J gene is TRBJ2-1, the V gene TRBV29-1, with 8 bases matching TRBD1. This CDR3 has 14 amino acids. J was trimmed by 7 bases and V by 2 bases; bases with no gene match: 7. Germline CDR1 reads SQVTM; CDR2 reads ANQGSEA. CDR3 DNA: TGCAGCGTTGAACCCGGGACAGGCTTAAATGAGCAGTTCTTC. Its protein product is CSVEPGTGLNEQFF.

In the case of this clone: Other DNA sequences in this sample translate to the same CDR3. V is TRBV19 and J is TRBJ1-1, with no clear D. Germline V lookup: CDR1 LNHDA, CDR2 SQIVND (reference sequence). CDR3 length equals 14 residues. With 3 bases removed from V and 1 base from J, the gap between germline ends came to 9 bases. This CDR3 is CASSIVNGNTEAFF. The CDR3 DNA is TGTGCCAGTAGTATCGTAAATGGGAACACTGAAGCTTTCTTT. The full variable domain, completed using reference TRBV19 and TRBJ1-1, is DGGITQSPKYLFRKEGQNVTLSCEQNLNHDAMYWYRQDPGQGLRLIYYSQIVNDFQKGDIAEGYSVSREKKESFPLTVTSAQKNPTAFYLCASSIVNGNTEAFFGQGTRLTVV.

The rearrangement links TRBV9 to TRBJ1-5; 10 nucleotides agree with TRBD1. With 4 bases clipped from V and 2 bases from J, the junction kept 9 bases outside the gene matches. The CDR3 has 17 residues. CDR1 is SGDLS and CDR2 is YYNGEE in the germline V gene. The CDR3 spells CASSPQPGTGGNQPQHF. The CDR3 DNA follows: TGTGCCAGCAGCCCCCAGCCCGGGACAGGGGGCAATCAGCCCCAGCATTTT.

The chain combines TRBV23-1 with TRBJ2-2, with unresolved D. TRBV23-1 is classed as an ORF, of uncertain function. The CDR3 has 15 residues. Trimming stripped 8 bases from V and 5 bases from J, with 18 bases between. For the CDR3, the DNA is TGCGCCAGCCCCCAGAAGGGCAAATTTACCGGGGAGCTGTTTTTT. Its protein product is CASPQKGKFTGELFF.

The chain links TRBV14 to TRBJ2-1; 7 bases match TRBD1. The germline CDR1 and CDR2 sequences are SGHDN and FVKESK. The J segment lost 3 bases and the V segment lost 4 bases, leaving 12 bases of the junction unmatched. CDR3 length: 17 amino acids. The CDR3 sequence: CASSPQSPGQLYNEQFF. The DNA of the CDR3 is TGTGCCAGCAGCCCCCAATCACCGGGACAGCTCTACAATGAGCAGTTCTTC. Full variable domain (rest looked up from reference TRBV14 and TRBJ2-1): EAGVTQFPSHSVIEKGQTVTLRCDPISGHDNLYWYRRVMGKEIKFLLHFVKESKQDESGMPNNRFLAERTGGTYSTLKVQPAELEDSGVYFCASSPQSPGQLYNEQFFGPGTRLTVL.

V gene TRBV19 combines with J gene TRBJ1-1, with 7 bases identical to TRBD1. The CDR3 has 13 amino acids. V lost 7 bases to trimming and J lost 3 bases; unmatched junction nucleotides: 5. CDR1 LNHDA and CDR2 SQIVND come from the germline V gene (reference sequence). In DNA, the CDR3 is TGTGCCAGTAATGACAGGGAGCACACTGAAGCTTTCTTT. Translated: CASNDREHTEAFF.

Details on this clone: The same CDR3 arises from other DNA sequences in this sample as well. The V and J genes are TRBV28 and TRBJ2-7; 8 bases map to TRBD2. The CDR3 consists of 14 residues. In germline, CDR1 is MDHEN, CDR2 SYDVKM. The J segment lost 2 bases and the V segment lost 2 bases, leaving 2 bases of the junction unmatched. The CDR3 loop is CASSLTSGTYEQYF. CDR3 bases: TGTGCCAGCAGTTTAACTAGCGGAACCTACGAGCAGTACTTC.

This clone was detected only once. This rearrangement joins TRBV7-9 to TRBJ2-2; D might be TRBD1 (6 bases). Germline V gene data show CDR1 as SEHNR and CDR2 as FQNEAQ (reference sequence). The V end was cut by 5 bases, the J end by 4 bases, with 14 bases between. The CDR3 extends over 15 amino acids. In nucleotides, the CDR3 is TGTGCCAGCAGCCCGGACAGACTTATCACCGGGGAGCTGTTTTTT. Translating it yields CASSPDRLITGELFF.